Listed here are 3 T cell receptor beta chains from one sample, sequenced in a study of T cell clonality in common variable immunodeficiency. The table came from immunoSEQ multiplex PCR; TCRdb's copy has only in-frame clones and leaves some out. The record shows some 40,000 clones for this sample, with no singletons present. Sequences were obtained from peripheral blood mononuclear cells. These receptors were collected from a person aged 18-70 years in good health.

This clone was seen at least ten times. The CDR3 end falls 3 residues outside the read, so it is completed with the germline J gene. The rearrangement links TRBV7-8 to TRBJ1-4; D is unresolved. The CDR3 extends over 12 amino acids. Per the germline V gene, CDR1 is SGHVS and CDR2 is FQNEAQ. V was cut by 2 bases and J by 7 bases, with 5 bases left in between. The covered CDR3 bases are TGTGCCAGCAGCTTACAGCGTGAAAAA. It translates to CASSLQREK. The full CDR3 reads CASSLQREKLFF.

At least ten counts were recorded for this clone. The read halts 3 residues ahead of the CDR3 end, with the missing end drawn from the germline J gene. V gene TRBV20-1 combines with J gene TRBJ2-5; D might be TRBD2 (6 bases). Germline CDR1 DFQATT, CDR2 SNEGSKA (reference sequence). Deletions cut 4 bases from V and 5 bases from J, with 11 bases between. The CDR3 runs to 12 residues. Incomplete CDR3 DNA: TGCAGTGCTATGCGGGATTCGGAGACC. Amino acids: CSAMRDSET. The CDR3, in full, reads CSAMRDSETQYF.

This clone has a count of ten or more. The read terminates 3 residues before the CDR3 end, so the remaining end is supplied by the germline J gene. Other DNA sequences of this sample code for an identical CDR3. The chain employs TRBV12-3 or TRBV12-4 and TRBJ2-7, with a tentative D call TRBD1 (7 bases). Trimming shortened V by 5 bases and J by 0 bases, and 20 bases separated the two germline ends. The CDR3 totals 17 residues. The CDR3: CASSPPGQDYISYEQYF. The CDR3 bases that were read are TGTGCCAGCAGTCCACCAGGACAGGACTATATCTCCTACGAG.